The entry below gives a single T cell receptor beta chain sequence along with its context. No DNA is shown, since the ends of the CDR3 on it are uncertain; the CDR3 is the one TCRdb lists. The sample originates from a study of cytomegalovirus exposure and HLA in healthy donors. In the PCR, 60 Vbeta and 13 Jbeta primers were used. The data were produced by immunoSEQ multiplex PCR, yet TCRdb's version contains in-frame clones alone and is incomplete. The sample has over 75,000 clones, and its top ten clones hold 5.5%. Inclusive of both ends, the CDR3 amounts to 13 amino acids. CDR1 and CDR2 from the germline V gene are SGHVS and FNYEAQ.

Sequenced material: PBMCs. The rearrangement uses TRBV7-6 and TRBJ2-3; TRBD2 is the table's D call and was not checked against the DNA. This clonotype was sampled from a girl between 5 and 17 years old in good health and CMV-seropositive. The CDR3 sequence is CASSVGEGSVEYF.